The T cell receptor beta chain described here comes from a study of blood T cell repertoires in COVID-19. The overall study: Both acute and convalescent COVID-19 samples were obtained from the United States, Italy and Spain. Sources were T cells, B-cell-depleted T cells, or PBMCs; the material itself was cDNA or gDNA.

This CDR3 is built from 16 residues. Trimming took 0 bases from V and 1 from J; bases not matched to a gene: 4. Germline CDR1 reads ENHRY; CDR2 reads SYGVKD. As originally analysed: Using reference gene primer amplification, nucleated cell counts were estimated. Measured with immunoSEQ multiplex PCR; TCRdb has only the in-frame clones, and not every one. From that table come the V and J calls and clone size; the DNA was used to work out D and trimming. The sample shows 200,000 to 250,000 clones, around 88% of them seen only once. The sequenced sample was peripheral blood. This clonotype originated in a young man with active or convalescent COVID-19. The chain links TRBV10-3 to TRBJ2-3, with TRBD2 matching over 7 bases. CDR3 in DNA: TGTGCCATCAGTGAGTCAGAGGGGAGGGGCACAGATACGCAGTATTTT. Translation: CAISESEGRGTDTQYF.